These 25 T cell receptor beta chains originate from one sample sequenced in a study of Graves' ophthalmopathy and Graves' hyperthyroidism. The sequenced template was RNA, covering the TCR beta CDR3 region. First-round RT-PCR with HTBI primers preceded a second-round multiplex PCR. TCRdb reprocessed the multiplex PCR reads with MiXCR, giving one entry per CDR3 protein. The sample lists 620,000 or so distinct CDR3 sequences; approximately 21% were seen once. Sequences were obtained from peripheral blood. Receptors originate from a woman between 18 and 30 years old with stable Graves' hyperthyroidism. Some clones in this sample may be carry-over from other donors' samples.

This clonotype was seen ten or more times. The gene calls are TRBV9 and TRBJ2-3, with 7 bases aligning to TRBD2. This CDR3 is 17 amino acids long. The V segment lost 0 bases and the J segment 2 bases; nucleotides outside the gene matches: 9. Germline V gene lookup returns CDR1 SGDLS and CDR2 YYNGEE. CDR3 protein: CASSVVGGGYSTDTQYF. The CDR3 DNA follows: TGTGCCAGCAGCGTAGTTGGGGGGGGGTATTCCACAGATACGCAGTATTTT.

V is TRBV28 and J is TRBJ1-2; tentatively, D is TRBD1 (6 bases). V lost 10 bases and J lost 4, with 19 bases in between. This CDR3 region has 14 residues. Per germline, CDR1 MDHEN and CDR2 SYDVKM. The CDR3 coding sequence is TGTGCCACCAAAACCCCCGGGACATCCTATGGCTACACCTTC. As protein: CATKTPGTSYGYTF.

This clonotype appeared many times. This chain joins TRBV6-1 and TRBJ1-1; D is uncertain. CDR1 and CDR2 from the germline V gene are MNHNS and SASEGT. V was shortened by 4 bases and J by 1 base, with 7 bases between the two germline ends. The CDR3 totals 13 residues. CDR3 sequence reads: CASSGPRNTEAFF. The CDR3 DNA sequence: TGTGCCAGCAGTGGCCCTCGGAACACTGAAGCTTTCTTT.

This sequence joins TRBV19 and TRBJ1-2; D is undetermined. V was cut by 3 bases and J by 0 bases, with 5 bases left in between. Germline V gene lookup returns CDR1 LNHDA and CDR2 SQIVND (reference sequence). This CDR3 spans 13 amino acids. The CDR3, as DNA: TGTGCCAGTAGTATCCCGACTAACTATGGCTACACCTTC. This gives the protein CASSIPTNYGYTF.

This clonotype appeared a few times. The chain uses TRBV28 and TRBJ1-2; 9 bases agree with TRBD1. The length of the CDR3 is 15 residues. V shed 4 bases and J 8 bases; nucleotides not matched to a gene: 11. Germline CDR1 and CDR2: MDHEN and SYDVKM. CDR3 in DNA: TGTGCCAGCAGTTCTACCACAGGGGGCGCTGGAGGCTACACCTTC. It translates to CASSSTTGGAGGYTF.

V is TRBV29-1 and J is TRBJ2-7; TRBD1 matches 7 bases. Germline values: CDR1 SQVTM, CDR2 ANQGSEA. The CDR3 has 14 residues. With 3 bases clipped from V and 5 bases from J, the junction kept 10 bases outside the gene matches. The CDR3 here is CSVDRAGGRNEQYF. In nucleotides, the CDR3 is TGCAGCGTTGATAGGGCAGGGGGAAGGAACGAGCAGTACTTC.

The chain combines TRBV3-1 with TRBJ1-2, with TRBD1 matching over 9 bases. Germline V gene sequence: CDR1 LGHDT, CDR2 YNNKEL (reference sequence). CDR3 size: 14 residues. V was pared by 10 bases and J by 2 bases, with 8 bases of the junction left unmatched. The CDR3 sequence: CATNTGGSNYGYTF. The CDR3 region has the DNA TGTGCCACCAATACAGGGGGCTCCAACTATGGCTACACCTTC.

The chain combines TRBV6-5 with TRBJ2-5; the match to TRBD1 covers 8 bases. Germline values: CDR1 MNHEY, CDR2 SVGAGI. There are 14 residues in the CDR3. With V trimmed by 2 bases and J by 5 bases, 4 bases remained unmatched. The CDR3 DNA sequence: TGTGCCAGCAGTTACGGACAGGGATGGGAGACCCAGTACTTC. It encodes CASSYGQGWETQYF.

The sample holds many counts of this clonotype. The V call is TRBV9, the J call TRBJ1-6, with D unclear. The length of the CDR3 is 15 residues. Trimming took 0 bases from V and 10 from J, leaving 14 bases between them. The germline CDR1 and CDR2 sequences are SGDLS and YYNGEE. The CDR3 DNA follows: TGTGCCAGCAGCGTAGCCGGAGAGATATACTCACCCCTCCACTTT. It codes for CASSVAGEIYSPLHF.

This clonotype was detected ten times or more. This chain uses TRBV6-1 with TRBJ2-7; 10 bases are shared with TRBD1. CDR1 is MNHNS, CDR2 SASEGT, per germline. The CDR3 length is 14 residues. V lost 7 bases to trimming and J lost 2 bases; unmatched junction nucleotides: 5. DNA of the CDR3: TGTGCCAGCACCTCGGGACAGGGGACCTACGAGCAGTACTTC. Its protein product is CASTSGQGTYEQYF.

This clonotype was detected a few times. The genes are TRBV27 and TRBJ2-5, with D tentatively TRBD1 (5 bases). CDR3 size: 16 residues. V lost 6 bases to trimming and J lost 5 bases, with 22 bases between them. Germline lookup yields CDR1 MNHEY and CDR2 SMNVEV (reference sequence). In DNA, the CDR3 is TGTGCCAGCAGCCCCAGGGCACTAAGCCTCGGGGAGACCCAGTACTTC. Protein sequence: CASSPRALSLGETQYF.

This clonotype was seen at least ten times. V and J are TRBV12-3 or TRBV12-4 and TRBJ1-1, with D tentatively TRBD1 (5 bases). This CDR3 is built from 15 residues. V shed 0 bases and J shed 0 bases, with 8 bases lying between them. The CDR3 loop is CASSLARGVNTEAFF. Here the CDR3 DNA reads TGTGCCAGCAGTTTAGCGCGGGGGGTGAACACTGAAGCTTTCTTT.

The sample holds many counts of this clonotype. The V call is TRBV5-1, the J call TRBJ2-7; no clear D gene. Trimming removed 0 bases at V and 7 bases at J, with 14 bases between. This CDR3 contains 14 residues. The germline gives CDR1 SGHRS, CDR2 YFSETQ. CDR3 sequence: CASSLGPGPEEQYF. Here the CDR3 DNA reads TGCGCCAGCAGCTTGGGACCAGGCCCGGAGGAGCAGTACTTC.

Ten or more counts support this clonotype. The chain joins TRBV4-2 to TRBJ1-2, with TRBD1 as a possible D gene (5 bases). CDR3 size: 14 residues. Germline CDR1 is LGHNA and CDR2 is YNFKEQ. V lost 1 base and J lost 6, with 12 bases in between. The CDR3 region has the DNA TGTGCCAGCAGCCAAGGGGGCAGGCCAAATGGCTACACCTTC. It encodes CASSQGGRPNGYTF.

This clonotype was seen repeatedly, ten times or more. The rearrangement joins TRBV2 to TRBJ1-2; 9 positions agree with TRBD1. V shed 8 bases, J shed 0 bases, and the junction held 7 bases outside the gene matches. Germline values: CDR1 SNHLY, CDR2 FYNNEI. The CDR3 consists of 15 residues. CDR3 sequence: CASPAGQGPNYGYTF. CDR3 DNA: TGTGCCAGCCCGGCCGGACAGGGGCCTAACTATGGCTACACCTTC. Filled out from reference TRBV2 and TRBJ1-2, the complete variable domain reads EPEVTQTPSHQVTQMGQEVILRCVPISNHLYFYWYRQILGQKVEFLVSFYNNEISEKSEIFDDQFSVERPDGSNFTLKIRSTKLEDSAMYFCASPAGQGPNYGYTFGSGTRLTVV.

Many counts were recorded for this clonotype. This rearrangement joins TRBV12-5 to TRBJ2-5; possibly TRBD2 for D (6 bases). Germline V gene data show CDR1 as LGHNT and CDR2 as FRNRAP. Between the trimmed V and J ends, which lost 0 bases and 5 bases, there was a span of 16 bases. The CDR3 is 16 amino acids. The CDR3 DNA reads as TGTGCTAGTGGTTTGGTAAAGGGTCTAGCGAGGGAGACCCAGTACTTC. This translates into CASGLVKGLARETQYF.

The chain recombines TRBV11-3 with TRBJ2-5; the match to TRBD1 covers 8 bases. The germline gives CDR1 SGHNT, CDR2 YENEEA. The CDR3 covers 14 residues. The junction had 7 bases not matched to a gene; V was cut back by 5 bases and J by 5 bases. The CDR3 loop is CASSTGDRFETQYF. The CDR3 DNA reads TGTGCCAGCAGCACCGGGGACAGGTTCGAGACCCAGTACTTC.

This clonotype was counted between two and nine times. CDR3 sequence reads: CASSTEGRERAFF. The CDR3, as DNA: TGTGCCAGCTCAACAGAGGGCAGGGAGAGGGCTTTCTTT. V gene TRBV18 combines with J gene TRBJ1-1; possibly TRBD1 for D (5 bases). With 5 bases removed from V and 11 bases from J, the gap between germline ends came to 18 bases. This CDR3 contains 13 residues. The germline gives CDR1 KGHSH, CDR2 LQKENI.

This clonotype was detected many times. The chain joins TRBV12-3 or TRBV12-4 to TRBJ1-5, with D unresolved. The germline V and J ends were trimmed by 5 bases and 4 bases, with 6 bases remaining between them. The CDR3 sequence is 12 residues long. In DNA form, the CDR3 reads TGTGCCAGCAGTCCCCATAATCAGCCCCAGCATTTT. Protein: CASSPHNQPQHF.

The V call is TRBV28, the J call TRBJ1-3, with unresolved D. Germline values: CDR1 MDHEN, CDR2 SYDVKM. The CDR3 has 14 residues. The V and J ends lost 5 bases and 2 bases respectively, with 10 bases between them. The CDR3 bases are TGTGCCAGCAGTACTAGCAGGACTGGAAACACCATATATTTT. Translating it yields CASSTSRTGNTIYF. Full variable domain (remainder filled in from reference TRBV28 and TRBJ1-3): DVKVTQSSRYLVKRTGEKVFLECVQDMDHENMFWYRQDPGLGLRLIYFSYDVKMKEKGDIPEGYSVSREKKERFSLILESASTNQTSMYLCASSTSRTGNTIYFGEGSWLTVV.

This clonotype appeared a few times. The genes are TRBV28 and TRBJ1-5, with TRBD1 matching 8 bases. CDR3 length equals 15 residues. CDR1 and CDR2 (germline): MDHEN, SYDVKM. Trimming removed 4 bases from V and 6 bases from J; junction bases left unmatched: 8. CDR3 loop: CASSSETGVLQPQHF. The CDR3 DNA sequence: TGTGCCAGCAGTTCCGAGACAGGGGTTCTTCAGCCCCAGCATTTT.

Ten or more counts support this clonotype. The V call is TRBV30, the J call TRBJ2-5, with 10 positions matching TRBD2. With 0 bases clipped from V and 5 bases from J, the junction kept 15 bases outside the gene matches. The CDR3 is 18 amino acids. Germline V lookup: CDR1 GTSNPN, CDR2 SVGIG (reference sequence). CDR3: CAWSVRGKAGGRKETQYF. CDR3 bases: TGTGCCTGGAGTGTACGTGGAAAAGCGGGGGGGCGTAAGGAGACCCAGTACTTC.

This clonotype has more than one count but fewer than ten. This chain links TRBV15 with TRBJ1-6; 9 positions agree with TRBD1. Looked up from germline, CDR1 is LNHNV and CDR2 is YYDKDF (reference sequence). J gave up 6 bases and V 0 bases, and 3 bases lay outside the gene matches. This CDR3 has 16 residues. The CDR3 bases are TGTGCCACCAGCAGAGATTCGGGACAGGGTAATTCACCCCTCCACTTT. It codes for CATSRDSGQGNSPLHF.

This clonotype was observed a handful of times. V and J are TRBV2 and TRBJ2-2, with a possible D match to TRBD1 (6 bases). The CDR3 consists of 12 residues. V shed 5 bases and J shed 7 bases, with 8 bases lying between them. CDR1 is SNHLY, CDR2 FYNNEI, per germline. Here the CDR3 reads CASSKGVGELFF. CDR3 in DNA: TGTGCCAGCAGTAAGGGGGTCGGGGAGCTGTTTTTT. Full variable domain (outside the CDR3, taken from reference TRBV2 and TRBJ2-2): EPEVTQTPSHQVTQMGQEVILRCVPISNHLYFYWYRQILGQKVEFLVSFYNNEISEKSEIFDDQFSVERPDGSNFTLKIRSTKLEDSAMYFCASSKGVGELFFGEGSRLTVL.

In this sample, this clonotype turned up a few times. The J gene is TRBJ1-1, the V gene TRBV11-2, with TRBD1 matching 8 bases. CDR3 length: 14 residues. The germline CDR1 and CDR2 sequences are SGHAT and FQNNGV. Losses at the gene ends were 10 bases for V and 4 bases for J; bases not matched to a gene: 11. The CDR3 region has the DNA TGTGCCATTAACCCCAGGGGGCCTGGCACTGAAGCTTTCTTT. Protein sequence: CAINPRGPGTEAFF. Looking up the rest from reference TRBV11-2 and TRBJ1-1 gives the full variable domain: EAGVAQSPRYKIIEKRQSVAFWCNPISGHATLYWYQQILGQGPKLLIQFQNNGVVDDSQLPKDRFSAERLKGVDSTLKIQPAKLEDSAVYLCAINPRGPGTEAFFGQGTRLTVV.